The present T cell receptor (beta chain) was sequenced within a study of blood T cell repertoires in COVID-19 (dated by TCRdb to about 2020). For the study in its entirety: Collaborator samples came from the United States, Italy and Spain and covered acute and convalescent phases of COVID-19. Subjects who had been exposed to COVID-19, were actively infected with it, or had recovered from it provided the deeply sampled blood TCRbeta repertoires that made up the dataset. Where available, HLA class I and class II types were taken from metadata supplied by the sample provider and were not determined by assay-based typing. The repertoires were made available in a free public database intended to serve as a resource for research on the immune response to SARS-CoV-2. Sample metadata almost always included a de-identified subject ID, COVID-19 status, age in years and sex. The samples were drawn from two sources: the first 160 participants of the ongoing ImmuneRACE study, and fewer than 1,500 subjects contributed by 6 global collaborators. The prospective study material was composed of cDNA or gDNA derived from T cells, B-cell-depleted T cells, or PBMCs.

Whole blood was collected in K2EDTA tubes by collaborating institutions according to the institutions' own protocols. For TCRbeta analysis, collaborators shipped samples as frozen whole blood, isolated PBMCs, or DNA extracted from either of those sample types. The table lists this clone with a few counts. Its antigen remains unidentified. Qualities for individual bases were not recorded, and no much larger clone is one base off. TCRbeta CDR3 regions were amplified from genomic DNA using the immunoSEQ Assay, a bias-controlled multiplex PCR. On the authors' methods: Within the assay, amplification of reference gene primers was used to estimate how many nucleated cells each sample contained. To quantify the absolute abundance of each unique TCRbeta CDR3 rearrangement, sequence reads were collapsed and filtered. For each sample, productive Simpson clonality was calculated by taking the square root of Simpson's diversity index across productive rearrangements. TCRdb holds this immuneACCESS table with in-frame rearrangements only. Some clones are missing; in checked studies, unresolved V genes explain under half, and the rest has no known cause. From that table come the V and J calls and clone size; the DNA was used to work out D and trimming. In this sample the table shows 150,000 to 180,000 clones, roughly 80% of which occur a single time. The ten largest clones take up roughly 29% of the sample.

Study-level results and caveats: The amount of clinical and demographic metadata varied by source and participant and was provided uncurated.

Sequencing used peripheral blood. This sequence was found in a woman aged 55-69 years with acute or convalescent COVID-19.

CDR3 loop: CASSRMQGAGGNTIYF. The nucleotide sequence is TGCGCCAGCAGCCGCATGCAGGGGGCTGGGGGAAACACCATATATTTT. Rearrangement joined TRBV4-1 to TRBJ1-3; 8 junctional bases match TRBD1. The CDR3 starts with the cysteine, ends with the phenylalanine, and has 16 residues. Left in the record is the CDR3 DNA by itself, 48 bases read in frame from the first base. For this chain, trimming is 4 bases at the V end and 4 bases at the J end, and the number of junction bases without a gene match is 9. In the germline V gene, CDR1 corresponds to MGHRA and CDR2 to YSYEKL.